This entry lists 22 T cell receptor beta chains sequenced from one sample in a study of chemoradiotherapy in HPV16-positive cancers. Data came from immunoSEQ multiplex PCR; TCRdb stores just in-frame clones and leaves some out. The sample carries 8,500 to 9,000 clones, about 71% recorded once. Sample collection was performed from a patient who underwent chemoradiotherapy. The receptors here all came from a human donor with HPV-associated anogenital cancer.

V and J are TRBV11-2 and TRBJ1-2, with 7 bases fitting TRBD1. This CDR3 is 13 amino acids long. Germline CDR1 is SGHAT and CDR2 is FQNNGV. The trim removed 6 bases at V and 4 bases at J, leaving 5 bases unmatched. This CDR3 is CASSPAGGYGYTF. In DNA form, the CDR3 reads TGTGCCAGCAGTCCGGCAGGGGGCTATGGCTACACCTTC.

The CDR3 here is CASSNGRPQHF. CDR3 in DNA: TGTGCCAGTAGTAACGGAAGGCCCCAGCATTTT. The V gene is TRBV19, the J gene TRBJ1-5; D unresolved. The CDR3 extends over 11 amino acids. Germline lookup yields CDR1 LNHDA and CDR2 SQIVND (reference sequence). V was pared by 4 bases and J by 9 bases, with 7 bases between.

The V call is TRBV5-6, the J call TRBJ2-5; D is perhaps TRBD1 (5 bases). Trimming shortened V by 0 bases and J by 1 base, and 7 bases separated the two germline ends. The CDR3 has 14 amino acids. Germline lookup yields CDR1 SGHDT and CDR2 YYEEEE. The CDR3 coding sequence is TGTGCCAGCAGCTTGGGACAGCCCCAAGAGACCCAGTACTTC. It specifies CASSLGQPQETQYF.

The rearrangement uses TRBV27 and TRBJ2-1; TRBD2 might be the D (5 bases). This CDR3 comprises 14 residues. Germline assignment: CDR1 MNHEY and CDR2 SMNVEV (reference sequence). Between the trimmed V and J ends, which lost 6 bases and 7 bases, there was a span of 16 bases. The CDR3 region has the DNA TGTGCCAGCAGCCTGACCGGGATCGGAAATGAGCAGTTCTTC. Translation: CASSLTGIGNEQFF.

The chain recombines TRBV28 with TRBJ2-2, with D perhaps TRBD2 (6 bases). Trimming stripped 3 bases from V and 3 bases from J, with 23 bases between. The length of the CDR3 is 19 residues. Germline assignment: CDR1 MDHEN and CDR2 SYDVKM. CDR3 sequence reads: CASSFSVETLSGYTGELFF. As DNA, the CDR3 is TGTGCCAGCAGTTTTTCAGTAGAGACTTTAAGCGGGTACACCGGGGAGCTGTTTTTT.

The chain uses TRBV5-1 and TRBJ2-3; D is perhaps TRBD2 (6 bases). The CDR3 sequence is 15 residues long. CDR1 is SGHRS and CDR2 is YFSETQ in the germline V gene. Deletions cut 0 bases from V and 1 base from J, with 9 bases between. CDR3: CASSLGGVGTDTQYF. CDR3 nucleotide sequence: TGCGCCAGCAGCTTGGGGGGGGTCGGCACAGATACGCAGTATTTT.

The J gene is TRBJ2-7, the V gene TRBV11-3; 9 nucleotides match TRBD1. The V segment lost 4 bases and the J segment 5 bases; nucleotides outside the gene matches: 3. Looked up from germline, CDR1 is SGHNT and CDR2 is YENEEA. The CDR3 runs 13 residues. This CDR3 is CASSSQGANEQYF. In DNA, the CDR3 is TGTGCCAGCAGCTCACAGGGGGCAAACGAGCAGTACTTC.

The CDR3 DNA reads TGTGCCAGCAGTACCCGGGGCACCGGGGAGCTGTTTTTT. Its translation is CASSTRGTGELFF. The chain employs TRBV28 and TRBJ2-2; D perhaps matches TRBD2 (5 bases). Germline-derived CDR1 and CDR2 are MDHEN and SYDVKM. V lost 5 bases and J lost 4, with 8 bases in between. This CDR3 has 13 residues.

The CDR3 region has the DNA TGTGCCAGCAGCTTAGGGTACTTC. It is translated as CASSLGYF. The rearrangement joins TRBV7-9 to TRBJ2-5; D is unclear. The CDR3 runs 8 residues. The V end was cut by 1 base, the J end by 13 bases, with 1 base between. Germline CDR1 and CDR2: SEHNR and FQNEAQ (reference sequence).

This chain links TRBV6-6 with TRBJ2-2, with 7 bases matching TRBD1. Looked up from germline, CDR1 is MNHNY and CDR2 is SVGAGI (reference sequence). The CDR3 has 16 amino acids. Losses at the gene ends were 2 bases for V and 6 bases for J; bases not matched to a gene: 9. CDR3 amino acids: CASSYGSTGSPGELFF. For the CDR3, the DNA is TGTGCCAGCAGTTACGGTTCGACAGGGTCTCCCGGGGAGCTGTTTTTT.

The rearrangement uses TRBV15 and TRBJ1-5, with D unresolved. Trimming pared 1 base from V and 1 base from J, leaving 8 bases between. The CDR3 spans 15 residues. CDR1 and CDR2 from the germline V gene are LNHNV and YYDKDF (reference sequence). CDR3 in DNA: TGTGCCACCAGCAGAGCTCGTTTAAGCAATCAGCCCCAGCATTTT. Its protein is CATSRARLSNQPQHF.

This clone is large in the sample. The chain carries TRBV9 and TRBJ2-2; D gene ambiguous. This CDR3 region has 13 residues. Trimming pared 0 bases from V and 1 base from J, leaving 1 base between. CDR1 and CDR2 from the germline V gene are SGDLS and YYNGEE. CDR3 bases: TGTGCCAGCAGCGTAGGGAACACCGGGGAGCTGTTTTTT. Translated: CASSVGNTGELFF. The full variable domain, its missing parts supplied by reference TRBV9 and TRBJ2-2, is DSGVTQTPKHLITATGQRVTLRCSPRSGDLSVYWYQQSLDQGLQFLIQYYNGEERAKGNILERFSAQQFPDLHSELNLSSLELGDSALYFCASSVGNTGELFFGEGSRLTVL.

The chain uses TRBV5-1 and TRBJ2-1; a weak D match, TRBD1 (6 bases). Looked up from germline, CDR1 is SGHRS and CDR2 is YFSETQ. CDR3 length: 15 residues. Trimming pared 0 bases from V and 2 bases from J, leaving 9 bases between. The CDR3 region has the DNA TGCGCCAGCAGCTTGGGTCCAGGGGCCTACAATGAGCAGTTCTTC. It yields the protein CASSLGPGAYNEQFF.

The chain uses TRBV19 and TRBJ2-7, with TRBD1 as a possible D gene (5 bases). The V end was cut by 4 bases, the J end by 0 bases, with 10 bases between. There are 14 residues in the CDR3. Per germline, CDR1 LNHDA and CDR2 SQIVND (reference sequence). The CDR3 DNA reads as TGTGCCAGTAGTAATAAGGGGTTCTCCTACGAGCAGTACTTC. As protein: CASSNKGFSYEQYF.

The chain carries TRBV4-1 and TRBJ1-3; TRBD1 aligns across 7 bases. Trimming cost V 3 bases and J 0 bases; bases outside gene matches: 2. Germline values: CDR1 MGHRA, CDR2 YSYEKL. The CDR3 extends over 15 amino acids. The DNA of the CDR3 is TGCGCCAGCAGCCAGAACAGGGGCTCTGGAAACACCATATATTTT. Protein product: CASSQNRGSGNTIYF.

The chain links TRBV1 to TRBJ1-1. TRBV1 is a pseudogene. CDR3 length: 12 amino acids. The CDR3 nucleotides are TGCACCAGCAGCCCAGCACGGACTGAAGCTTTCTTT. It codes for CTSSPARTEAFF.

The V call is TRBV19, the J call TRBJ2-7; D possibly corresponds to TRBD2 (6 bases). CDR3 length: 14 residues. Germline CDR1 LNHDA, CDR2 SQIVND (reference sequence). The ends were cut back, 5 bases at V and 5 bases at J, with 16 bases in the middle. The CDR3 loop is CASSLGLGINEQYF. CDR3 DNA: TGTGCCAGTAGTTTGGGACTTGGAATAAACGAGCAGTACTTC.

The V gene is TRBV19, the J gene TRBJ2-3; no reliable D call. Germline V gene sequence: CDR1 LNHDA, CDR2 SQIVND (reference sequence). The CDR3 runs 15 residues. Trimming left V 3 bases short and J 0 bases short, with 10 bases between. CDR3 amino acids: CASSIPGRSTDTQYF. The CDR3 DNA follows: TGTGCCAGTAGTATCCCTGGAAGAAGCACAGATACGCAGTATTTT.

This clone was detected only a few times. The genes are TRBV6-6 and TRBJ1-1, with TRBD1 identical over 7 bases. Unmatched junction bases numbered 7, after V lost 2 bases and J lost 4 bases. CDR3 length: 15 residues. CDR1 MNHNY and CDR2 SVGAGI come from the germline V gene (reference sequence). CDR3 coding DNA: TGTGCCAGCAGTTACAACCGGGACAGTCCCACTGAAGCTTTCTTT. It specifies CASSYNRDSPTEAFF.

The chain combines TRBV18 with TRBJ1-2; D not resolved. There are 15 residues in the CDR3. The V gene lost 2 bases and the J gene lost 2 bases, with 12 bases spanning the gap. Per the germline V gene, CDR1 is KGHSH and CDR2 is LQKENI. The CDR3, as DNA: TGTGCCAGCTCACCAGAAAAGGGCTCCAACTATGGCTACACCTTC. It codes for CASSPEKGSNYGYTF.

This clone was detected once. The V call is TRBV6-4, the J call TRBJ1-2; weak D call: TRBD1 (6 bases). The germline CDR1 and CDR2 sequences are MRHNA and SNTAGT. V gave up 0 bases and J gave up 6 bases, with 14 bases separating them. The CDR3 spans 15 residues. The CDR3 is CASSDSQGLKNGYTF. CDR3 DNA: TGTGCCAGCAGTGACTCCCAGGGGTTGAAAAATGGCTACACCTTC.

The V call is TRBV30, the J call TRBJ2-7, with D perhaps matching TRBD2 (5 bases). The germline V and J ends were trimmed by 0 bases and 6 bases, with 15 bases remaining between them. CDR3 length equals 14 residues. Germline values: CDR1 GTSNPN, CDR2 SVGIG (reference sequence). The CDR3, as DNA: TGTGCCTGGAGTGTACTAGGACTCACCCGCGAGCAGTACTTC. As protein: CAWSVLGLTREQYF.